The 21 T cell receptor beta chains in this list originate from one sample, sequenced in a study of early T cells in non-severe SARS-CoV-2 infection. TCRdb reprocessed the 5' RACE reads via MiXCR and lists one record per CDR3 protein. The sample shows 17,000 or so distinct CDR3 sequences, around 6% of them seen only once. The sequences come from whole blood, collected at baseline. These receptor sequences come from an adult who was a healthcare worker with PCR-confirmed SARS-CoV-2 infection or an uninfected control (not recorded which).

The V and J genes are TRBV20-1 and TRBJ2-5, with a tentative D call TRBD1 (5 bases). V gave up 1 base and J gave up 4 bases, with 16 bases separating them. This CDR3 contains 15 residues. The V gene's germline CDR1 is DFQATT and CDR2 SNEGSKA (reference sequence). DNA of the CDR3: TGCAGTGCTAGAGTTGGGCAAGGGGTCGGAGAGACCCAGTACTTC. It encodes CSARVGQGVGETQYF.

The rearrangement joins TRBV4-2 to TRBJ2-5; D may be TRBD1 or TRBD2 (5 bases each). Germline CDR1 is LGHNA and CDR2 is YNFKEQ. Trimming stripped 0 bases from V and 5 bases from J, with 13 bases between. The CDR3 consists of 15 residues. The CDR3 DNA follows: TGTGCCAGCAGCCAAGAGGGACCTGGGGAGGAGACCCAGTACTTC. This gives the protein CASSQEGPGEETQYF.

This clonotype appeared many times. The chain combines TRBV30 with TRBJ2-3, with D possibly being TRBD2 (6 bases). Germline V lookup: CDR1 GTSNPN, CDR2 SVGIG (reference sequence). Trimming stripped 2 bases from V and 0 bases from J, with 18 bases between. The CDR3 extends over 17 amino acids. CDR3: CAWSPRQLAPSTDTQYF. The CDR3 nucleotides are TGTGCCTGGAGTCCACGGCAGCTAGCGCCGAGCACAGATACGCAGTATTTT. Variable domain in full (rest from reference TRBV30 and TRBJ2-3): SQTIHQWPATLVQPVGSPLSLECTVEGTSNPNLYWYRQAAGRGLQLLFYSVGIGQISSEVPQNLSASRPQDRQFILSSKKLLLSDSGFYLCAWSPRQLAPSTDTQYFGPGTRLTVL.

This clonotype has a count of ten or more. This chain uses TRBV27 with TRBJ2-7; maybe TRBD2 (8 bases). The CDR3 has 18 amino acids. Germline-derived CDR1 and CDR2 are MNHEY and SMNVEV (reference sequence). The germline V and J ends were trimmed by 6 bases and 2 bases, with 26 bases remaining between them. The CDR3 nucleotides read TGTGCCAGCAGACCTTGGGCTAGCGGGCGTCAGGGGGCCTACGAGCAGTACTTC. Translating gives CASRPWASGRQGAYEQYF.

The table lists this clonotype with many counts. The CDR3 loop reads CASSGGRGVEQYF. In DNA, the CDR3 is TGTGCCAGCAGTGGCGGGAGAGGGGTCGAGCAGTACTTC. The chain uses TRBV6-1 and TRBJ2-7; TRBD2 matches 7 bases. The CDR3 is 13 residues long. V shed 4 bases and J 6 bases; nucleotides not matched to a gene: 6. CDR1 and CDR2 (germline): MNHNS, SASEGT.

The chain combines TRBV5-5 with TRBJ2-3, with a possible D match to TRBD1 (5 bases). The germline gives CDR1 SGHKS, CDR2 YYEKEE (reference sequence). With 0 bases removed from V and 2 bases from J, the gap between germline ends came to 10 bases. The CDR3 is made up of 15 amino acids. The CDR3 DNA reads as TGTGCCAGCAGCTTGGAAGGGGCGATCACAGATACGCAGTATTTT. Amino acid sequence: CASSLEGAITDTQYF.

To note about this clonotype: The junction departs from the called germline gene at one end, perhaps through a read error. The chain carries TRBV7-2 and TRBJ2-7; the match to TRBD2 covers 10 bases. The CDR3 has 15 amino acids. Germline V gene sequence: CDR1 SGHTA, CDR2 FQGNSA. The CDR3 DNA follows: TGTGTCAGCAGCCTTAGCGGGGGGCATCCCTACGGGCAGTACTTC. As protein: CVSSLSGGHPYGQYF.

This clonotype was seen ten or more times. The J gene is TRBJ2-1, the V gene TRBV19, with a possible D match to TRBD2 (5 bases). The CDR3 has 14 residues. Germline V gives CDR1 LNHDA, CDR2 SQIVND (reference sequence). V was cut by 3 bases and J by 4 bases, with 10 bases left in between. The CDR3 DNA reads TGTGCCAGTAGTATGGGAGAACTTTACAATGAGCAGTTCTTC. Amino acid sequence: CASSMGELYNEQFF. Based on the CDR3 plus reference TRBV19 and TRBJ2-1, the full variable domain is DGGITQSPKYLFRKEGQNVTLSCEQNLNHDAMYWYRQDPGQGLRLIYYSQIVNDFQKGDIAEGYSVSREKKESFPLTVTSAQKNPTAFYLCASSMGELYNEQFFGPGTRLTVL.

In this sample, this clonotype turned up many times. The chain has TRBV7-9 and TRBJ2-5, with D tentatively TRBD2 (6 bases). This CDR3 comprises 17 residues. Germline V gives CDR1 SEHNR, CDR2 FQNEAQ (reference sequence). V was pared by 0 bases and J by 5 bases, with 19 bases between. The chain's CDR3 is CASSLAPFAGPMETQYF. CDR3 coding DNA: TGTGCCAGCAGCTTAGCCCCCTTTGCGGGGCCCATGGAGACCCAGTACTTC.

This clonotype was seen ten or more times. This chain connects TRBV3-1 to TRBJ1-2; D is possibly TRBD1 (5 bases). The germline gives CDR1 LGHDT, CDR2 YNNKEL (reference sequence). Trimming cost V 3 bases and J 3 bases, with 8 bases left between them. The CDR3 loop spans 13 amino acids. CDR3 sequence: CASSHGGDYGYTF. CDR3 in DNA: TGTGCCAGCAGCCACGGGGGAGACTATGGCTACACCTTC.

The rearrangement links TRBV6-2 or TRBV6-3 to TRBJ2-3; no clear D gene. CDR3 length equals 14 residues. V was trimmed by 0 bases and J by 0 bases, leaving 4 bases between them. Germline V gives CDR1 MNHEY, CDR2 SVGEGT. The CDR3 sequence: CASSYSDSTDTQYF. The CDR3 nucleotides are TGTGCCAGCAGTTACTCGGACAGCACAGATACGCAGTATTTT.

In this sample, this clonotype turned up many times. The V gene is TRBV19, the J gene TRBJ1-1; no clear D gene. CDR3 length: 15 amino acids. Germline V gene data show CDR1 as LNHDA and CDR2 as SQIVND (reference sequence). The V end was cut by 1 base, the J end by 0 bases, with 9 bases between. The CDR3 nucleotides read TGTGCCAGTAGTATAGCGCCGGGTTTGAACACTGAAGCTTTCTTT. This translates into CASSIAPGLNTEAFF.

This clonotype was seen many times. The chain links TRBV19 to TRBJ2-2; unclear D gene. CDR3 size: 13 residues. Germline V CDR1 and CDR2: LNHDA, SQIVND (reference sequence). Trimming removed 5 bases from V and 7 bases from J, with 11 bases in between. Written as DNA, the CDR3 is TGTGCCAGTAGTGTTAGATTGGACGGGGAGCTGTTTTTT. It translates to CASSVRLDGELFF. Filled out from reference TRBV19 and TRBJ2-2, the complete variable domain reads DGGITQSPKYLFRKEGQNVTLSCEQNLNHDAMYWYRQDPGQGLRLIYYSQIVNDFQKGDIAEGYSVSREKKESFPLTVTSAQKNPTAFYLCASSVRLDGELFFGEGSRLTVL.

This clonotype occurred many times. The chain recombines TRBV5-1 with TRBJ2-1, with 9 bases that match TRBD1. Trimming cost V 6 bases and J 9 bases; bases outside gene matches: 10. The CDR3 is 14 amino acids. Germline values: CDR1 SGHRS, CDR2 YFSETQ. CDR3 nucleotides: TGCGCCAGCATGCGGGACAGGGACCCTGGTGAGCAGTTCTTC. Translating it yields CASMRDRDPGEQFF.

This clonotype was seen many times. V gene TRBV20-1 combines with J gene TRBJ2-1; D call uncertain. This CDR3 is built from 14 residues. Trimming cost V 0 bases and J 0 bases, with 6 bases left between them. Per germline, CDR1 DFQATT and CDR2 SNEGSKA (reference sequence). In nucleotides, the CDR3 is TGCAGTGCTAGAGATCAGAGCTCCTACAATGAGCAGTTCTTC. Its protein is CSARDQSSYNEQFF.

This clonotype is medium-sized within its sample. The J gene is TRBJ2-6, the V gene TRBV20-1; D call uncertain. The germline gives CDR1 DFQATT, CDR2 SNEGSKA (reference sequence). The CDR3 is 17 residues long. The V end lost 1 base, the J end lost 0 bases, and 13 bases lay between the germline ends. CDR3 sequence (DNA): TGCAGTGCTAGAGCTCCCAGATTGAGCTCTGGGGCCAACGTCCTGACTTTC. It is translated as CSARAPRLSSGANVLTF.

A word on this clonotype: Possible read error: a much larger clone is one base away. DNA for the CDR3: TGTGCCAACAGTCTTTTGACGGGAACTAATGAAAAACTGTTTTTT. It specifies CANSLLTGTNEKLFF. This chain joins TRBV9 and TRBJ1-4; D uncertain. Trimming shortened V by 9 bases and J by 1 base, and 16 bases separated the two germline ends. This CDR3 region has 15 residues. Germline CDR1 and CDR2: SGDLS and YYNGEE.

This clonotype was detected ten times or more. The V gene is TRBV7-6, the J gene TRBJ2-5; 9 nucleotides agree with TRBD2. Germline CDR1 reads SGHVS; CDR2 reads FNYEAQ. Losses at the gene ends were 1 base for V and 5 bases for J; bases not matched to a gene: 2. The CDR3 covers 14 residues. The CDR3 DNA sequence: TGTGCCAGCAGCTTAGAGGCGGGGGGGGAGACCCAGTACTTC. Its protein is CASSLEAGGETQYF.

Ten or more counts support this clonotype. The gene calls are TRBV10-1 and TRBJ2-2; D unresolved. This CDR3 spans 12 amino acids. CDR1 is WNHNN and CDR2 is SYGVQD in the germline V gene (reference sequence). Trimming stripped 10 bases from V and 4 bases from J, with 10 bases between. The CDR3 sequence: CATGPFTGELFF. The CDR3 region has the DNA TGCGCCACCGGACCATTCACCGGGGAGCTGTTTTTT.

The table lists this clonotype with many counts. J is TRBJ2-6 and V is TRBV5-1; D gene uncertain. The CDR3 is 14 residues long. V was cut by 5 bases and J by 0 bases, with 6 bases left in between. Per the germline V gene, CDR1 is SGHRS and CDR2 is YFSETQ. CDR3 residues: CASSPFSGANVLTF. CDR3 bases: TGCGCCAGCAGTCCTTTCTCTGGGGCCAACGTCCTGACTTTC.

This clonotype appeared a few times. This chain connects TRBV12-3 or TRBV12-4 to TRBJ2-3; D is possibly TRBD1 (6 bases). The germline V and J ends were trimmed by 3 bases and 2 bases, with 15 bases remaining between them. This CDR3 contains 16 residues. DNA of the CDR3: TGTGCCAGCAGTTTTGGGGGCGCTACCACCACAGATACGCAGTATTTT. This gives the protein CASSFGGATTTDTQYF.